This TCR beta chain was captured by sequencing in a study of sequential checkpoint blockade in melanoma. The CDR3 consists of 14 residues. CDR1 and CDR2 (germline): GTSNPN, SVGIG (reference sequence). Trimming pared 0 bases from V and 8 bases from J, leaving 14 bases between. Stated treatment: randomized to nivolumab then ipilimumab (arm A) or the reverse (arm B). Some clones are missing from TCRdb's copy, which holds only in-frame ones; the method was immunoSEQ multiplex PCR. The sample holds about 9,100 clones, less than 25% seen once. Sample: tumor tissue (inferred from file names), taken from a patient given nivolumab and ipilimumab in sequence. The source is a human donor with melanoma. The chain recombines TRBV30 with TRBJ2-1, with D perhaps matching TRBD2 (5 bases). The CDR3 DNA reads TGTGCCTGGAGTGTCGGCGGGCTAATTGATGAGCAGTTCTTC. Its protein product is CAWSVGGLIDEQFF.